This T cell receptor (beta chain) was sequenced for a study of tissue T cells after allogeneic stem cell transplantation. Study outcomes and limitations: Motif-based clustering found tissue-specific repertoire signatures shared across patients, though few clones were shared. Anatomically similar tissues had similar TCR repertoires within each patient. Blood and spleen captured only part of the tissue TCR repertoire.

About this clone: Its specificity is unknown. The germline and genes are mouse ones. With the read ending 1 residue before the CDR3 end, the germline J gene is used to fill in that end.

Sequencing was performed with immunoSEQ multiplex PCR; in TCRdb, only in-frame clones are kept and a portion is missing. The profile shows about 2,400 clones, roughly 60% of them singletons. Germline assignment: CDR1 GFQATS and CDR2 STVNSAI. The CDR3 is 12 amino acids. The V and J ends lost 0 bases and 4 bases, in that order; junction bases with no gene match: 0. The sequencing input was gut tissue. The receptor was derived from a female BALB/c mouse in good health. For this strain, the MHC haplotype corresponds to H2-d. The gene calls are TRBV20 and TRBJ2-7; 7 bases map to TRBD1. The CDR3 is CGARDRGYEQYF. The CDR3 DNA, read in part, is TGTGGTGCTAGGGACAGGGGGTATGAACAGTAC.